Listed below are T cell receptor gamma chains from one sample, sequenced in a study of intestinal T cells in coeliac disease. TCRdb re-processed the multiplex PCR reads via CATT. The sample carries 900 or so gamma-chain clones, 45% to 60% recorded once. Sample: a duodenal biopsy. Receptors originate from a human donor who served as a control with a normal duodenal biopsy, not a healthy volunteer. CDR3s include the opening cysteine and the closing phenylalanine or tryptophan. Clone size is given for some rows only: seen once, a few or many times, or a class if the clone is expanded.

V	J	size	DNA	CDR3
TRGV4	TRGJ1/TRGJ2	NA	TGTGCCCACCTGCTTTATTATAAGAAACTCTTT	CAHLLYYKKLF
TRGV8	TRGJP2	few	TGTGCCACCTGGGGGGGATATAGTAGTGATTGGATCAAGACGTTT	CATWGGYSSDWIKTF
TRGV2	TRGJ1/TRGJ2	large	TGTGCCACCTGGGACGGGTCAAATTATAAGAAACTCTTT	CATWDGSNYKKLF
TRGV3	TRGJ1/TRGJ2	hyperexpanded	TGTGCCACCTGGGACAGGCCGGGGTTGGGATATAAGAAACTCTTT	CATWDRPGLGYKKLF
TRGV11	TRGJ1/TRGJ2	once	TGTGCCTGCTGGAGAAACTCCACCTACACTACGAATTATTATAAGAAACTCTTT	CACWRNSTYTTNYYKKLF
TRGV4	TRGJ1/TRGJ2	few	TGTGCCACCTGGGATGGGGATTATTATAAGAAACTCTTT	CATWDGDYYKKLF
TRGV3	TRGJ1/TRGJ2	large	TGTGCCACCTGGGACAGCCCAAAGAAACTCTTT	CATWDSPKKLF
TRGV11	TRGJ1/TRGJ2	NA	TGTGCCTGCTGGATGACTATTAAGAAACTCTTT	CACWMTIKKLF
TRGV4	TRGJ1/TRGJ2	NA	TGTGCCACCTGGGATGGGCCCAGTTCCGGGAAACTCTTT	CATWDGPSSGKLF
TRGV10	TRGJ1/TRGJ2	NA	TGTGCTGCGTGGGGAAAGGACCCAGATTATTATAAGAAACTCTTT	CAAWGKDPDYYKKLF
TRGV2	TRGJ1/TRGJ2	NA	TGTGCCACCCTATGGGGGTCTTATTATAAGAAACTCTTT	CATLWGSYYKKLF
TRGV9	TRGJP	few	TGTGCCTTGTGGGAGTTAAGAGTTGGGCAAAAAAAGGTGTTC	CALWELRVGQKKVF
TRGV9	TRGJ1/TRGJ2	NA	TGTGCCTTGTGGGAGGTGCAAGGGAATTATTATAAGAAACTCTTT	CALWEVQGNYYKKLF
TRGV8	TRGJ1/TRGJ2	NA	TGTGCCACCTGGGAGCAGCCCCGAATTATTTATAAGAAACTCTTT	CATWEQPRIIYKKLF
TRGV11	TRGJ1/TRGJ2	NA	NA	CTTVPAGCYKELF
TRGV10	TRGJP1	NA	TGTGCTGCGTCGAACAGGGGCCGTAATACCACTGGTTGGTTCAAGATATTT	CAASNRGRNTTGWFKIF
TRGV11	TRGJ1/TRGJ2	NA	NA	CTTVPAGCYKKLF
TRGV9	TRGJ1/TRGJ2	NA	TGTGCCTTTGTGGGAGGTGCGGGATATAAGAAACTCTTT	CAFVGGAGYKKLF
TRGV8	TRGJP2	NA	TGTGCACCTGGGATCGAGGTAGTTGATTGGATCAAGACGTTT	CAPGIEVVDWIKTF
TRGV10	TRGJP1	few	TGTGCTGGCGTGGGAGTGGGGGCGGGGTACCGTTGGTTCAAGATATTT	CAGVGVGAGYRWFKIF
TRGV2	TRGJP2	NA	TGTGCCACCTGGGACGCTGGGGAGAAGGTCTTT	CATWDAGEKVF
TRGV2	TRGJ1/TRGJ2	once	TGTGCCACCTGGGACGGGATAACCTTTTATTATAAGAAACTCTTT	CATWDGITFYYKKLF
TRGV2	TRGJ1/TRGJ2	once	TGTGCCACCTGGACGGCGGGGAAACTCTTT	CATWTAGKLF
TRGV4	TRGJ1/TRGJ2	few	TGTGCCACCTGGGAAAACCCCGATTATTATAAGAAACTCTTT	CATWENPDYYKKLF
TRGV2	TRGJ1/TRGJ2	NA	TGTGCACCTGGAGGGCGGAAGAAACTCTTT	CAPGGRKKLF
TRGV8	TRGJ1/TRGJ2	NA	TGTGCCACTGGCCCGAGGGATTATTATAAGAAACTCTTT	CATGPRDYYKKLF
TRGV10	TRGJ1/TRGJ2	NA	TGTGCTGTCGTGGGATACTTTTATAAGAAACTCTTT	CAVVGYFYKKLF
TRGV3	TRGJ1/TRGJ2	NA	TGTGCCACTGGGACAGGCAGGGAGAAACTCTTT	CATGTGREKLF
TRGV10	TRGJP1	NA	TGTGCTGCGTGGGAGGCTACCACTGGTTGGTTCAAGATATTT	CAAWEATTGWFKIF
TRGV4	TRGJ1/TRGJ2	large	TGTGCCACCTGGGTTAACCCTTATTATAAGAAACTCTTT	CATWVNPYYKKLF
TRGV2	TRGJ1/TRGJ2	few	TGTGCCACCTGGGACGGCCTGTGTTATTATAAGAAACTCTTT	CATWDGLCYYKKLF
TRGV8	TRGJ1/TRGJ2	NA	TGTGCCCCCTGGGAGCAGCCCCCGAATTATTATAAGAAACTCTTT	CAPWEQPPNYYKKLF
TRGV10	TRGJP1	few	TGTGCTGGCGTGGGATTATATTCTGGGAGATATACCACTGGTTGGTTCAAGATATTT	CAGVGLYSGRYTTGWFKIF
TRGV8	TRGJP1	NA	TGTGCCACCTTGGGATATACCGCTGGTTGGTTCAAGATATTT	CATLGYTAGWFKIF
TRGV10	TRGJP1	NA	TGTGCTGCGTTGGGATTGGGCACTGGTTGGTTCAAGATATTT	CAALGLGTGWFKIF
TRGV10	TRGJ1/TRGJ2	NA	TGTGCTGCGTGGGAAAGGACCCAGATTATTTATAAGAAACTCTTT	CAAWERTQIIYKKLF
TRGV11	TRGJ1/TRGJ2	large	NA	CTTVPAGFKLF
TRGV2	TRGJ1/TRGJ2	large	TGTGCCACCTGGGACACGATTTATTATAAGAAACTCTTT	CATWDTIYYKKLF
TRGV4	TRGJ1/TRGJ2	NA	TGTGCCACCTGGGATGGGCCTGGATTTTGTTATAAGAAACTCTTT	CATWDGPGFCYKKLF
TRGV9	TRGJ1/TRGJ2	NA	TGTGCCTTTGTGGGAGGTGAGGTATTTTATAAGAAACTCTTT	CAFVGGEVFYKKLF
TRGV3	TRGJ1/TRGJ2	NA	TGTGCCACCTGGGACATTCAACCGAATTATTATAAGAAACTCTTT	CATWDIQPNYYKKLF
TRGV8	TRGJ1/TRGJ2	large	TGTGCCACCTGGGATAGTGGGCCCCGATATAAGAAACTCTTT	CATWDSGPRYKKLF
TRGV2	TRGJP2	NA	TGTGCCACCTGGGCCCGAGGGAGGGGTGATTGGATCAAGACGTTT	CATWARGRGDWIKTF
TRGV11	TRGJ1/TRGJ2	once	TGTGCCTGCTGGAGAACTCCATCCTACACTACGAATTATTATAAGAAACTCTTT	CACWRTPSYTTNYYKKLF
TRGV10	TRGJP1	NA	TGTGCTGCGTGGATTATGAGCACTGGTTGGTTCAAGATATTT	CAAWIMSTGWFKIF
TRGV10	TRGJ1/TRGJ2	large	TGTGCTGCGTGGGTGAATTATAAGAAACTCTTT	CAAWVNYKKLF
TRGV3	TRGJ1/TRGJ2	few	TGTGCCACCTGGGACAGGTCGCTCTTT	CATWDRSLF
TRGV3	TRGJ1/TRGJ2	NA	TGTGCCACCTGGGACAAGCTGAAACTCTTT	CATWDKLKLF
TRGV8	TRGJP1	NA	TGTGCACCTGGGATGGAGAATACCACTGGTTGGTTCAAGATATTT	CAPGMENTTGWFKIF
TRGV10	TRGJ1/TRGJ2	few	TGTGCTGCGTGGGATTACCCTCCCCCATTCCATTATAAGAAACTCTTT	CAAWDYPPPFHYKKLF
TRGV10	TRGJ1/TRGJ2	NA	TGTGCTGTCGGTGGACTGAATTATTATAAGAAACTCTTT	CAVGGLNYYKKLF
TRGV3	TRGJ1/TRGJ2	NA	TGTGCCACCTGGCCTAAGAAACTCTTT	CATWPKKLF
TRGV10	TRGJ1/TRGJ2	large	TGTGCTGCGTGGGATTATAGTTATAAGAAACTCTTT	CAAWDYSYKKLF
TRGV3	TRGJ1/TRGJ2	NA	TGTGCCACCTGGGATCAGGCCGATAAGAAACTCTTT	CATWDQADKKLF
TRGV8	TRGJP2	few	TGTGCACCTGGGATAGGCAGTAGTGATTGGATCAAGACGTTT	CAPGIGSSDWIKTF
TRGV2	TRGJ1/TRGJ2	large	TGTGCCACCTGGGATAGGAATTATTATAAGAAACTCTTT	CATWDRNYYKKLF
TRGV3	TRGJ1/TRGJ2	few	TGTGCCACCTGGGACCCCCGAACGCGGAATTATTATAAGAAACTCTTT	CATWDPRTRNYYKKLF
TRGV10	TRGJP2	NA	TGTGCTGCGTGGCCCCCTGCTTGGGGGATCAAGACGTTT	CAAWPPAWGIKTF
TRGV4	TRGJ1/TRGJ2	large	TGTGCCACCTGGGATGGGCTCTATAAGAAACTCTTT	CATWDGLYKKLF